This T cell receptor beta chain came from a study of T-cell reconstitution after alpha-beta-depleted transplantation in children. Unique molecular identifiers were incorporated during preparation of the TCRbeta library. TCRdb processed the PCR reads anew with MiXCR; each CDR3 protein has one entry. This table has 80,000 or so distinct CDR3 sequences, approximately 14% appearing once. As regards this clonotype: Its antigen is unknown.

CDR1 and CDR2 (germline): SGDLS, YYNGEE. This CDR3 region has 11 residues. Trimming left V 5 bases short and J 8 bases short, with 7 bases between. Findings and limits, study-wide: Alpha-beta T cells present about two months after transplant were reported to originate from several hundred expanded graft clones.

The TCR sequence derives from a male patient aged 2 to 9 who had a stem cell transplant for acute lymphoblastic leukemia, so the T cells may come from the graft donor. The V gene is TRBV9, the J gene TRBJ2-2; D is tentatively TRBD1 or TRBD2 (5 bases each). This sample comprised PBMCs, mostly from graft donor cells, obtained 180 days after TCRalphabeta/CD19-depleted stem cell transplant. Here the CDR3 reads CASSGGGELFF. The CDR3 region has the DNA TGTGCCAGCAGTGGGGGAGGGGAGCTGTTTTTT.